This T cell receptor (beta chain) was sequenced in a study of cytomegalovirus exposure and HLA in healthy donors. Per the germline V gene, CDR1 is SNHLY and CDR2 is FYNNEI. The length of the CDR3 is 13 residues. The junction had 6 bases not matched to a gene; V was cut back by 5 bases and J by 6 bases. 60 Vbeta and 13 Jbeta primers were used in PCR. TCRdb keeps only in-frame clones here, not all; method: immunoSEQ multiplex PCR. The sample lists about 140,000 clones, around 80% occurring once. This receptor was obtained from a man in his fifties or sixties in good health and CMV-seronegative. The gene calls are TRBV2 and TRBJ2-7; 8 bases fit TRBD2. The material sequenced was PBMCs. The CDR3 region is CASSRIAGSEQYF. In nucleotides, the CDR3 is TGTGCCAGCAGTCGAATAGCGGGGAGCGAGCAGTACTTC.